These 5 T cell receptor beta chains came from one sample sequenced in a study of T cells expressing NK-cell markers. TCRdb reanalyzed the 5' RACE reads, giving one entry per CDR3 protein sequence and no DNA. The ten most abundant clones cover approximately 0.41% of a sample with a few hundred thousand distinct CDR3 sequences. The sequenced material came from blood T cells: a sorted CD56 or NKG2C T cell subset, CD4+ or CD8+ T cells, or bulk PBMC T cells (not recorded which). These receptors were collected from a man aged 18 to 30 in good health.

The rearrangement uses TRBV7-6 and TRBJ1-3; the TCRdb D gene call, TRBD1, has no DNA to confirm it. Germline CDR1 reads SGHVS; CDR2 reads FNYEAQ. The length of the CDR3 is 18 residues. The CDR3 is CASSLAGAQGTSGNTIYF.

The chain recombines TRBV28 with TRBJ2-7; there is no DNA to check the TCRdb D call of TRBD2. The CDR3 is 14 amino acids. CDR1 is MDHEN and CDR2 is SYDVKM in the germline V gene. The CDR3 sequence: CASSPIAGVDEQYF.

The chain has TRBV20-1 and TRBJ1-6; TCRdb's assignment of TRBD1 cannot be checked, as there is no DNA. From germline, CDR1 is DFQATT and CDR2 SNEGSKA (reference sequence). This CDR3 has 16 amino acids. The CDR3 is CSARPVQGVEDSPLHF.

The rearrangement links TRBV5-4 to TRBJ2-7; TCRdb indicates TRBD1, and absent DNA this call remains unverified. This CDR3 contains 14 residues. Per the germline V gene, CDR1 is SGHNT and CDR2 is YYREEE (reference sequence). CDR3 region: CASSSGQGRNEQYF.

The rearrangement joins TRBV11-3 to TRBJ2-5; with no DNA, the TCRdb D assignment of TRBD2 cannot be verified. The CDR3 contains 14 residues. The germline V gene encodes CDR1 SGHNT and CDR2 YENEEA. The CDR3 is CASSAELAGETQYF.